This T cell receptor (beta chain) was identified during a study of T cell responses to AZD1222 COVID-19 vaccine (dated by TCRdb to the early 2020s). Some background on the complete study: TCR sequencing covered fewer than 250 trial participants: approximately 200 given two doses of AZD1222 and about 26 given two doses of MenACWY control vaccine. Trial participants were enrolled into age subgroups of 18-55, 56-69 and 70-plus years, which contained about 150, 28 and 57 TCR-sequenced participants, respectively. Overall study outcomes, separate from this receptor: No day 14 peak-response samples were available, so repertoires were characterized only after the peak T cell response. CD4 TCRs associated with the vaccine covered the entire spike protein, and the dominant responses were in regions 160-218 and 743-854. Reportedly, close to half of the unique spike-specific TCRs recognized epitopes lying outside the regions that are mutated in the B.1.351 and B.1.1.7 variants. Most participants were white British and females outnumbered males, and the authors suggested that clonal diversity may have been underestimated. The 56-69-year group was small, and its depth increase did not reach significance, likely because of low power. Conclusions about previously exposed vaccinees were limited because only six AZD1222 recipients were SARS-CoV-2 seropositive at baseline. Spike-specific TCR breadth and depth rose significantly after two AZD1222 doses compared with day 0 and with MenACWY recipients.

Sample time point, as interpreted from the label and publication: about 28 days (+/-7) after the second vaccine dose. AZD1222 recipients whose second dose came at about 4 weeks and those whose second dose came at about 12 weeks were combined into one group, since spike-specific TCR depth and breadth did not differ between the two schedules. Samples from vaccinated people were obtained from the UK trials COV001 and COV002, which included a single-blind randomized controlled phase 2/3 trial of AZD1222 (ChAdOx1 nCoV-19) in healthy adults. For TCRbeta chain sequencing, PBMC samples from trial participants were taken at day 0 and at day 28 after the second dose. The CDR3 regions of human TCRbeta chains were subjected to immunosequencing. The study's own analysis went as follows. Repertoire TCRs were checked for matches against a reference library of SARS-CoV-2-specific TCRs that had been generated using the MIRA antigen-specificity platform. Breadth was defined as the fraction of unique TCRs that were SARS-CoV-2-associated, and depth was defined as the fraction of total T cells that were SARS-CoV-2-associated. Each spike-specific TCR was assigned to its reactive spike region and to a CD4 or CD8 class using the MIRA data. Log10-transformed breadth and depth values were compared by one-way ANOVA with Sidak's multiple comparisons tests. TCRdb took over this immuneACCESS table, retaining in-frame rearrangements with V and J assigned. Such tables are incomplete; in checked studies, under half of the missing clones stem from an unresolved V gene, and the remainder is unexplained. That table gives V, J and clone size, and the DNA gave D and trimming. In all, the sample holds 20,000 or so clones, and approximately 88% of those were seen once. More than 15% of the sample lies in the top ten.

The table lists this clone with a count of one. The antigen it recognizes is unknown. No base-level quality is on record; no much larger clone is a single base apart. The sequences come from peripheral blood, collected 28 days after the second AZD1222 dose. The receptor comes from an adult who received the AZD1222 COVID-19 vaccine.

The CDR3 protein sequence reads: CASSLSPAGNYGYTF. The nucleotides are TGTGCCAGCAGCTTATCCCCCGCGGGTAACTATGGCTACACCTTC. The rearranged segments are TRBV11-3 and TRBJ1-2, with the D gene too uncertain to name. V and J lose 2 bases and 1 base, and a span of 11 bases separates them. The germline V gene sets CDR1 to SGHNT and CDR2 to YENEEA. The CDR3 spans 15 residues, from the cysteine through the phenylalanine. Only the CDR3 portion is preserved as DNA: 45 bases, with reading frame beginning at the first base.